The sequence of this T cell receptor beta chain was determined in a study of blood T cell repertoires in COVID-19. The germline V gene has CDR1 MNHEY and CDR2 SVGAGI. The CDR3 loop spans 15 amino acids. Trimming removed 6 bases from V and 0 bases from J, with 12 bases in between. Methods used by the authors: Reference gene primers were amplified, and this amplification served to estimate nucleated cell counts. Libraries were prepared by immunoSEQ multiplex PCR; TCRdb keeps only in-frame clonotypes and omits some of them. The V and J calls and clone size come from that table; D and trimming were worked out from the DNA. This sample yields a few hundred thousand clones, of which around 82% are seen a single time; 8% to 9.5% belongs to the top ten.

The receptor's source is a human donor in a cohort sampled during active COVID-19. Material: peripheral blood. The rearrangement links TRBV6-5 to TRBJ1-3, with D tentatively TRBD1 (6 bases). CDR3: CASRRDRLSGNTIYF. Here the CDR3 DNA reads TGTGCCAGCAGGCGAGACAGGCTCTCTGGAAACACCATATATTTT.